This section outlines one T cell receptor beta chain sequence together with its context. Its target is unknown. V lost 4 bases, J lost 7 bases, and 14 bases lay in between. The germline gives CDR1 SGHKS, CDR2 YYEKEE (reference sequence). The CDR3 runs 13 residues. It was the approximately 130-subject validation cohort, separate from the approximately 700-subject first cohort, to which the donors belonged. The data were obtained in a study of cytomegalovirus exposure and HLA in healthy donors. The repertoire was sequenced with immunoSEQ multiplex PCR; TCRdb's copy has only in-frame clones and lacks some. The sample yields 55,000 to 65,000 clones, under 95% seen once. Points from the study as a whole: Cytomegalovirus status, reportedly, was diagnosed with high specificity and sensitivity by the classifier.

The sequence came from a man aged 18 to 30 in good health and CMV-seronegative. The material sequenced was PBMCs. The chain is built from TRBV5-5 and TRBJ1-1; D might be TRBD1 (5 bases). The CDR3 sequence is CASSGVFQGEAFF. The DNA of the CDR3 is TGTGCCAGCAGCGGTGTCTTCCAGGGTGAAGCTTTCTTT. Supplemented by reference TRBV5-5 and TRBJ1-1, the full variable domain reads DAGVTQSPTHLIKTRGQQVTLRCSPISGHKSVSWYQQVLGQGPQFIFQYYEKEERGRGNFPDRFSARQFPNYSSELNVNALLLGDSALYLCASSGVFQGEAFFGQGTRLTVV.